Presented here are 4 T cell receptor beta chains from one specimen sequenced in a study of blood T cell repertoires in COVID-19. Clones were read by immunoSEQ multiplex PCR, and TCRdb kept only the in-frame ones, dropping some. The sample consists of 380,000 or so clones, roughly 88% of them appearing once. The source material was PBMCs or T cells enriched from blood (not recorded which). These receptor sequences come from a woman between 35 and 50 years old with acute COVID-19.

The chain uses TRBV5-1 and TRBJ1-4; D may be TRBD1 (6 bases). The CDR3 covers 15 residues. Germline V gene data show CDR1 as SGHRS and CDR2 as YFSETQ. Trimming left V 4 bases short and J 0 bases short, with 10 bases between. The CDR3 protein is CASSLEGATNEKLFF. For the CDR3, the DNA is TGCGCCAGCAGCCTAGAGGGGGCAACTAATGAAAAACTGTTTTTT.

This chain links TRBV5-1 with TRBJ2-7, with a tentative D call TRBD1 (6 bases). Trimming removed 4 bases from V and 6 bases from J, with 17 bases in between. The V gene's germline CDR1 is SGHRS and CDR2 YFSETQ. The CDR3 is made up of 14 amino acids. The CDR3 here is CASSPGQSLAEQYF. The DNA for the CDR3 is TGCGCCAGCAGCCCCGGACAGTCTTTAGCCGAGCAGTACTTC. Together with reference TRBV5-1 and TRBJ2-7, the CDR3 gives the full variable domain: KAGVTQTPRYLIKTRGQQVTLSCSPISGHRSVSWYQQTPGQGLQFLFEYFSETQRNKGNFPGRFSGRQFSNSRSEMNVSTLELGDSALYLCASSPGQSLAEQYFGPGTRLTVT.

The chain has TRBV19 and TRBJ1-5; no firm D call. The germline V and J ends were trimmed by 5 bases and 7 bases, with 12 bases remaining between them. The CDR3 extends over 13 amino acids. Germline V gives CDR1 LNHDA, CDR2 SQIVND (reference sequence). The CDR3 DNA reads as TGTGCCAGTAGTTTAACTAAGTTACAGCCCCAGCATTTT. The encoded protein is CASSLTKLQPQHF.

The rearrangement uses TRBV21-1 and TRBJ1-1. TRBV21-1 is a documented pseudogene. The CDR3 has 13 amino acids. CDR3 sequence reads: CASSTRRGTEAFF. In DNA, the CDR3 is TGTGCCAGCAGCACCCGACGGGGGACTGAAGCTTTCTTT.